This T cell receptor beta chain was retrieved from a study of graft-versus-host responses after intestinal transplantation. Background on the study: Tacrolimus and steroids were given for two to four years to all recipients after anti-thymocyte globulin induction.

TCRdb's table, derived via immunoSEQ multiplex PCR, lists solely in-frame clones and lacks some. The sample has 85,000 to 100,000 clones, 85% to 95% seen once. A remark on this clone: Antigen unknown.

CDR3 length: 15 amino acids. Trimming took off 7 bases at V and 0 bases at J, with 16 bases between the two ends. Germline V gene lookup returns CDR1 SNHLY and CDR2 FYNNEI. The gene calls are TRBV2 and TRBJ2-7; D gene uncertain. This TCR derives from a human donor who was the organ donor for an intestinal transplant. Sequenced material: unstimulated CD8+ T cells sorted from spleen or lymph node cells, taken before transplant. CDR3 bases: TGTGCCAGCATTTTACGCGAGTCCGCCTCCTACGAGCAGTACTTC. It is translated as CASILRESASYEQYF. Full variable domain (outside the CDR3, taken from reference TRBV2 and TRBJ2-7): EPEVTQTPSHQVTQMGQEVILRCVPISNHLYFYWYRQILGQKVEFLVSFYNNEISEKSEIFDDQFSVERPDGSNFTLKIRSTKLEDSAMYFCASILRESASYEQYFGPGTRLTVT.